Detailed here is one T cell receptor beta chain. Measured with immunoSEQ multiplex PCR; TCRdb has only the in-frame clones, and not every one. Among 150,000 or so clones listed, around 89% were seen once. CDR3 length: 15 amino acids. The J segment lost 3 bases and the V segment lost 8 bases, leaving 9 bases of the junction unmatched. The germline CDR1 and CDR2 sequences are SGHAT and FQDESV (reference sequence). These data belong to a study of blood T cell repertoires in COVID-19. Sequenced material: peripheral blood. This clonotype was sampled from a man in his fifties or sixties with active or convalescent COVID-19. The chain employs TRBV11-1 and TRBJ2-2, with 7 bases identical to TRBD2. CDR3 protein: CASRWGGMDTGELFF. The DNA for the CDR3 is TGTGCCAGCCGGTGGGGGGGTATGGACACCGGGGAGCTGTTTTTT. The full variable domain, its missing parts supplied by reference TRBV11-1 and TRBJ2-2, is EAEVAQSPRYKITEKSQAVAFWCDPISGHATLYWYRQILGQGPELLVQFQDESVVDDSQLPKDRFSAERLKGVDSTLKIQPAELGDSAMYLCASRWGGMDTGELFFGEGSRLTVL.